This T cell receptor beta chain was retrieved from a study of shared clonotypes between healthy human individuals (dated by TCRdb to 2020 to 2022). Study-wide context: Three men and a couple of women, aged 18 to 49 years, made up the cohort. For each donor, three plates each were used for CD4 naive and CD4 memory, two plates were used for CD8 naive, and one plate was used for CD8 memory. Libraries were prepared and TCR repertoires were sequenced by different laboratories using diverse techniques, in order to increase sequencing depth and limit assay-specific biases. Per donor, leukapheresis produced somewhere between about 0.94 and 8.9 billion PBMCs. Blood TCR repertoires of about five healthy adults were deeply sequenced to estimate repertoire size and the extent of clonotype sharing between individuals.

The donors were healthy, HIV-negative adults who had no recently reported acute infections or vaccinations. Only Caucasian adults living in Nashville, Tennessee, USA were represented among the donors. CD4+ T cells were enriched through magnetic negative selection, after which naive cells were positively selected on CD45RA and the remaining negative fraction served as the memory subset. Blood was obtained by leukapheresis, after which PBMCs were separated by Ficoll-Histopaque density gradient centrifugation and cryopreserved in liquid nitrogen vapor phase. Purity and quantity of every magnetically sorted T cell population were checked by analytical flow cytometry. Genomic DNA was isolated from each sorted fraction and quantified by UV absorbance on a Nanodrop 2000c. Here is what the overall study found, with its caveats: Based on pairwise subsampling, the degree of clonotype sharing among donors was expected to be affected by sequencing depth. Even with the large sequencing depth, rarefaction of the sorted-subset datasets indicated that sequencing was incomplete. Sharing across a few donors was observed for about 5% of naive CD4, less than 4% of naive CD8, about 2.3% of memory CD4, and about 0.38% of memory CD8 clonotypes. The small number of donors limited the genetic and exposure-history diversity represented. Naive subsets generally had larger estimated clonotype richness than memory subsets. Sampling was limited to blood, and TCR repertoires in tissue likely differ from TCR repertoires in blood. Clonotypes shared by all four sorted-subset donors showed higher generation probabilities than non-shared clonotypes.

As for this clone: This clone's antigen is unknown. It has no much larger one-base neighbor in the sample; base qualities were not kept.

Using the deep immunoSEQ assay, multiplex PCR amplified TCR CDR3 regions from genomic DNA. For each cell subset, the extracted genomic DNA was distributed evenly across all wells of several immunoSEQ 96-well plates, and each plate served as one replicate. For sorted subsets, approximately 190 ng of genomic DNA, equivalent to some 30,000 T cell genomes, went into each replicate PCR. Purified libraries were measured with a Qubit 3.0 fluorometer, size-checked on a Bioanalyzer 2100, and measured again with the KAPA Library Quantification kit. Each immunoSEQ 96-well plate was sequenced on its own single-read 150-cycle Illumina NextSeq 550 flow cell. From the authors' description of their analysis: The immunoSEQ output contained only junctional sequences without quality scores, so filtering could not match that applied to full-length reads. To assign V/J genes and CDR3, sequences were annotated against IMGT germline references using PyIR, a Python wrapper for IgBLAST v1.9. Any read was removed if the V/J assignment was weak (E-value above 1e-6), the CDR3 was missing, or the read contained stop codons, out-of-frame junctions, or ambiguous translated residues. V3J clonotypes were defined by identical inferred V gene, J gene, and CDR3 amino acid sequence. To compute the percentage overlap between repertoires, the number of shared unique clonotypes was divided by the size of the smaller repertoire. Repertoire richness was assessed with RTK rarefaction, the Chao1 estimator, and Recon v2.1 estimates of unobserved clonotypes. OLGA was used to compute generation probabilities for all TCRbeta clonotypes that the gDNA method yielded from a few donors. Sourced from immuneACCESS, this table was stored by TCRdb with only in-frame sequences that have V and J called. A share of the clones is absent; for the studies checked, an unresolved V gene accounts for under half, and the remainder has no known explanation. V and J calls and clone size are copied from that table; D and trimming were computed from the DNA. For this sample there are 550,000 to 700,000 clones; less than 80% appear just once. Clones ranked in the top ten supply around 2% of the sample.

Measured from the cysteine to the phenylalanine, the CDR3 is 17 residues long. The retained sequence is limited to the CDR3, 51 bases, with the frame set at the first base. Based on the germline V gene (reference sequence), the CDR1 and CDR2 sequences are LNHNV and YYDKDF. The junction shows trimming of 4 bases on V and 0 bases on J, and the gene matches do not reach 7 bases of it. The source of this sequence is a woman aged 30 to 39 in good health. The specimen sequenced was memory CD4+ T cells sorted from blood. This specimen's cell subset or site label, per the study, means: CD45RA-negative fraction. Recombination joined TRBV15 with TRBJ2-2; 8 of the junction bases match TRBD2. The nucleotide sequence is given as TGTGCCACCAGCAAAGGCCGGCGGGAGGCGAACACCGGGGAGCTGTTTTTT. This codes for CATSKGRREANTGELFF.